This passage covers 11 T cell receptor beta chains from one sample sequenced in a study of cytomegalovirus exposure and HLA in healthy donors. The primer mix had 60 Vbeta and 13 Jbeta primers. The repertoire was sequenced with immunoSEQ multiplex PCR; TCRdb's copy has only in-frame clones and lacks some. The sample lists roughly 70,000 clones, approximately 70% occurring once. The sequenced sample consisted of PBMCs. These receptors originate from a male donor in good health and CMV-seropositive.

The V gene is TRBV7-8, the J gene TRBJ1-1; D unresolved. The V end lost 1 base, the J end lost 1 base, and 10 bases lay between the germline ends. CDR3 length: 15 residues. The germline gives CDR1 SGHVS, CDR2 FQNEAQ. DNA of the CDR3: TGTGCCAGCAGCTTAGAGTCAGGTAGGAACACTGAAGCTTTCTTT. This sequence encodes CASSLESGRNTEAFF.

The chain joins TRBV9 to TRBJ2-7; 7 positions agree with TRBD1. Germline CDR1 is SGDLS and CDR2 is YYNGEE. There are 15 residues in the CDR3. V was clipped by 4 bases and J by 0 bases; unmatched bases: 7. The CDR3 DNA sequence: TGTGCCAGCAGCCCCAGGACAGGTAACTCCTACGAGCAGTACTTC. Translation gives CASSPRTGNSYEQYF.

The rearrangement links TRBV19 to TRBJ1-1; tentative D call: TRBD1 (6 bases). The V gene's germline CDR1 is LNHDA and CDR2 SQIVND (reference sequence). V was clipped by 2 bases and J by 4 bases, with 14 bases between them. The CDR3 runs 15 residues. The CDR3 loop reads CASSITGTPPTEAFF. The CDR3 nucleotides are TGTGCCAGTAGTATAACAGGGACCCCCCCCACTGAAGCTTTCTTT.

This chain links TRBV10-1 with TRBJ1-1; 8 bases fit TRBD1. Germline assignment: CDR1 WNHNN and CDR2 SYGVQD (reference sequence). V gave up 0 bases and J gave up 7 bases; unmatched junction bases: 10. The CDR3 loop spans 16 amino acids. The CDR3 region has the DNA TGCGCCAGCAGTGAGTCGGCAAAGACAGGGGATAATGAAGCTTTCTTT. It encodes CASSESAKTGDNEAFF.

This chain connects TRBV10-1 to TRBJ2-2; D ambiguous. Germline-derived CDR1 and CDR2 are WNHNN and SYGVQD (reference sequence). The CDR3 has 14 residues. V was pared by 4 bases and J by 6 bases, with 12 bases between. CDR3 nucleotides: TGCGCCAGCAGTGGAGTCATCGGGTCCGGGGAGCTGTTTTTT. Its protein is CASSGVIGSGELFF.

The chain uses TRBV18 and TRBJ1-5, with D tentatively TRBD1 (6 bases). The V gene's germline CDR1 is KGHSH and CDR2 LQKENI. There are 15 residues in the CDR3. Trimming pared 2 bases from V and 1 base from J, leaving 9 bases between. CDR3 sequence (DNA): TGTGCCAGCTCACCAGGGGGCGAGAGCAATCAGCCCCAGCATTTT. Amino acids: CASSPGGESNQPQHF.

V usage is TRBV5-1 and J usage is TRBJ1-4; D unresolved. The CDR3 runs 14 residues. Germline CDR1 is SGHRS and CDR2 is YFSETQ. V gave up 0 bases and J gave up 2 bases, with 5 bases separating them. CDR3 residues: CASSLDSTNEKLFF. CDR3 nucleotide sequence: TGCGCCAGCAGCTTGGACAGCACTAATGAAAAACTGTTTTTT.

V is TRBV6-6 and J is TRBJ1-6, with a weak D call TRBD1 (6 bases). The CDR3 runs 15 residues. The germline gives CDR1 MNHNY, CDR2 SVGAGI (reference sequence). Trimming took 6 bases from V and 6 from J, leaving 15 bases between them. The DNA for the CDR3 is TGTGCCAGCAGCAGGGGCTCGGGGATTAATTCACCCCTCCACTTT. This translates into CASSRGSGINSPLHF.

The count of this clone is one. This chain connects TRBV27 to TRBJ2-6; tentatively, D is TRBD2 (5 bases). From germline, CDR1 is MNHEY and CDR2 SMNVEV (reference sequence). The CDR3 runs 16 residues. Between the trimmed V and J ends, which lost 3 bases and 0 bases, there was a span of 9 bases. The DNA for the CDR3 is TGTGCCAGCAGTTTCCTACGGGGCTCTGGGGCCAACGTCCTGACTTTC. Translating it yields CASSFLRGSGANVLTF.

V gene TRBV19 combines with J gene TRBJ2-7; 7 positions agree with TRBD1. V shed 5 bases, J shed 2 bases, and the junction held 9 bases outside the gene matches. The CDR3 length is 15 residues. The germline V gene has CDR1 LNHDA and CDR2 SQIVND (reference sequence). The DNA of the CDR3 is TGTGCCAGTAGTCCCTGGGGCAGGGGGACCTACGAGCAGTACTTC. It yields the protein CASSPWGRGTYEQYF. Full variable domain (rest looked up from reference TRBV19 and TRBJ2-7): DGGITQSPKYLFRKEGQNVTLSCEQNLNHDAMYWYRQDPGQGLRLIYYSQIVNDFQKGDIAEGYSVSREKKESFPLTVTSAQKNPTAFYLCASSPWGRGTYEQYFGPGTRLTVT.

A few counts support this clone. CDR3 bases: TGTGCCAGCAGCCCGAGTAATTCACCCCTCCACTTT. This gives the protein CASSPSNSPLHF. The chain is built from TRBV7-3 and TRBJ1-6; D is ambiguous. This CDR3 is 12 amino acids long. V shed 5 bases and J shed 6 bases, with 5 bases lying between them. Germline V gene data show CDR1 as SGHTA and CDR2 as FQGTGA.